One and the same sample provided the 11 T cell receptor beta chains below, sequenced in a study of blood T cell repertoires in COVID-19. Method: immunoSEQ multiplex PCR; TCRdb's copy keeps in-frame clones and lacks some. The repertoire consists of tens of thousands of clones, with approximately 76% occurring once and the leading ten covering approximately 15%. The sequenced sample consisted of peripheral blood. All receptors derive from a man in his 70s with active or convalescent COVID-19.

This rearrangement joins TRBV19 to TRBJ1-3, with D uncertain. Germline CDR1 reads LNHDA; CDR2 reads SQIVND (reference sequence). The CDR3 has 14 amino acids. V gave up 7 bases and J gave up 0 bases, with 10 bases separating them. CDR3 nucleotide sequence: TGTGCCAGTAAGGACGGGAGCTCTGGAAACACCATATATTTT. This gives the protein CASKDGSSGNTIYF. The entire variable domain, with the rest obtained from reference TRBV19 and TRBJ1-3, is as follows: DGGITQSPKYLFRKEGQNVTLSCEQNLNHDAMYWYRQDPGQGLRLIYYSQIVNDFQKGDIAEGYSVSREKKESFPLTVTSAQKNPTAFYLCASKDGSSGNTIYFGEGSWLTVV.

This chain links TRBV14 with TRBJ1-2; D uncertain. The germline V and J ends were trimmed by 0 bases and 7 bases, with 9 bases remaining between them. Per the germline V gene, CDR1 is SGHDN and CDR2 is FVKESK. CDR3 length: 13 residues. Here the CDR3 DNA reads TGTGCCAGCAGCCAAGAGTTGCGGGGTGGCTACACCTTC. Protein: CASSQELRGGYTF.

The chain links TRBV6-4 to TRBJ2-7, with 8 nucleotides matching TRBD1. The junction had 9 bases not matched to a gene; V was cut back by 7 bases and J by 4 bases. CDR1 and CDR2 from the germline V gene are MRHNA and SNTAGT. CDR3 length: 14 amino acids. CDR3 in amino acids: CASNDRGMGYEQYF. DNA of the CDR3: TGTGCCAGCAACGACAGGGGAATGGGATACGAGCAGTACTTC.

The J gene is TRBJ1-2, the V gene TRBV7-6; 7 bases align to TRBD1. J gave up 0 bases and V 3 bases, and 4 bases lay outside the gene matches. Germline V CDR1 and CDR2: SGHVS, FNYEAQ. The CDR3 runs 15 residues. DNA for the CDR3: TGTGCCAGCAGCTTCGGGGACAGCTCTAACTATGGCTACACCTTC. Translated: CASSFGDSSNYGYTF.

To note about this clone: Germline and junction disagree at one end, which may indicate a read error. V usage is TRBV28 and J usage is TRBJ1-1; no definite D call. CDR1 is MDHEN and CDR2 is SYDVKM in the germline V gene. The CDR3 length is 16 residues. The CDR3, as DNA: TGTGCCCGCAGTTGGGCAGATAGGCTGGTGAACACTGAAGCTTTCTTT. Translated, it gives CARSWADRLVNTEAFF.

The rearrangement links TRBV5-6 to TRBJ1-2; D perhaps matches TRBD1 (6 bases). The length of the CDR3 is 12 residues. Germline lookup yields CDR1 SGHDT and CDR2 YYEEEE. Trimming stripped 5 bases from V and 7 bases from J, with 12 bases between. CDR3 in amino acids: CASSSGASGYTF. In DNA, the CDR3 is TGTGCCAGCAGTTCAGGGGCATCTGGCTACACCTTC. Together with reference TRBV5-6 and TRBJ1-2, the CDR3 gives the full variable domain: DAGVTQSPTHLIKTRGQQVTLRCSPKSGHDTVSWYQQALGQGPQFIFQYYEEEERQRGNFPDRFSGHQFPNYSSELNVNALLLGDSALYLCASSSGASGYTFGSGTRLTVV.

This rearrangement joins TRBV5-1 to TRBJ2-3, with 8 bases lining up with TRBD1. The germline V gene has CDR1 SGHRS and CDR2 YFSETQ. The CDR3 is made up of 17 amino acids. Trimming removed 0 bases from V and 1 base from J; junction bases left unmatched: 7. The CDR3 loop reads CASSLGTGPGGTDTQYF. CDR3 sequence (DNA): TGCGCCAGCAGCTTGGGGACAGGGCCGGGGGGCACAGATACGCAGTATTTT.

This clone was picked up a small number of times. This chain connects TRBV7-2 to TRBJ2-7; D is possibly TRBD2 (5 bases). The CDR3 consists of 14 residues. Germline values: CDR1 SGHTA, CDR2 FQGNSA. The V end lost 6 bases, the J end lost 2 bases, and 14 bases lay between the germline ends. DNA of the CDR3: TGTGCCAGCAGTCCCGGCCGGGATCCCTACGAGCAGTACTTC. Protein product: CASSPGRDPYEQYF.

The J gene is TRBJ1-3, the V gene TRBV15; D unclear. V gave up 0 bases and J gave up 4 bases, with 10 bases separating them. Germline V lookup: CDR1 LNHNV, CDR2 YYDKDF (reference sequence). The CDR3 runs 15 residues. The CDR3 protein is CATSRDLGLGNTIYF. The DNA of the CDR3 is TGTGCCACCAGCAGAGATCTTGGGCTGGGAAACACCATATATTTT.

The chain recombines TRBV5-1 with TRBJ1-6; D is unclear. The V gene's germline CDR1 is SGHRS and CDR2 YFSETQ. The ends were cut back, 0 bases at V and 0 bases at J, with 7 bases in the middle. The CDR3 consists of 16 residues. CDR3 coding DNA: TGCGCCAGCAGCTTGGGGTCGAGCTCCTATAATTCACCCCTCCACTTT. Residues: CASSLGSSSYNSPLHF.

This clone was found a few times. The V and J genes are TRBV7-2 and TRBJ2-7, with TRBD2 as a possible D gene (6 bases). The CDR3 loop spans 14 amino acids. Trimming took 0 bases from V and 4 from J, leaving 10 bases between them. From germline, CDR1 is SGHTA and CDR2 FQGNSA. CDR3 amino acids: CASSLAGGKYEQYF. CDR3 nucleotides: TGTGCCAGCAGCTTAGCGGGCGGGAAATACGAGCAGTACTTC.